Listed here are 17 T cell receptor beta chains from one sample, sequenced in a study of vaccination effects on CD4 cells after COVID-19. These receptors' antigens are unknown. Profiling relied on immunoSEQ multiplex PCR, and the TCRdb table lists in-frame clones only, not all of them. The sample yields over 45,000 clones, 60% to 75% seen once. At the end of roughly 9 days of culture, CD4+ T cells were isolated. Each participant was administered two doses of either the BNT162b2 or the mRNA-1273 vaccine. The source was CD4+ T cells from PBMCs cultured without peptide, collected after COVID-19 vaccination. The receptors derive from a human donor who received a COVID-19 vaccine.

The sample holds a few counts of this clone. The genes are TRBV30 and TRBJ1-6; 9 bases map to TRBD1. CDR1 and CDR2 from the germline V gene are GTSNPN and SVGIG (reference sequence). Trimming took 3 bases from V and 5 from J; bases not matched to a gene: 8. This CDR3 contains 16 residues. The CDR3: CAWSRDRAANNSPLHF. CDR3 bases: TGTGCCTGGAGCCGGGACAGGGCCGCTAATAATTCACCCCTCCACTTT. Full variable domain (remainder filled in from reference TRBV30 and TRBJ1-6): SQTIHQWPATLVQPVGSPLSLECTVEGTSNPNLYWYRQAAGRGLQLLFYSVGIGQISSEVPQNLSASRPQDRQFILSSKKLLLSDSGFYLCAWSRDRAANNSPLHFGNGTRLTVT.

This CDR3 is CASRLGTSGRTYEQYF. The CDR3 bases are TGTGCAAGTCGCTTAGGGACTAGCGGGAGGACGTACGAGCAGTACTTC. The gene calls are TRBV12-2 and TRBJ2-7; no DNA check was done on the table's D call, TRBD2. TRBV12-2 is shown as a pseudogene. CDR3 size: 16 residues.

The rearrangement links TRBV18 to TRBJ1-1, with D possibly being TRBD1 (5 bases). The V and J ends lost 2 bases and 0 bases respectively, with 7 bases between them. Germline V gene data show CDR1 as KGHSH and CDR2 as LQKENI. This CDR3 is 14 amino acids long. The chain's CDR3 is CASSPGQVNTEAFF. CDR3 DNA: TGTGCCAGCTCACCAGGACAAGTGAACACTGAAGCTTTCTTT.

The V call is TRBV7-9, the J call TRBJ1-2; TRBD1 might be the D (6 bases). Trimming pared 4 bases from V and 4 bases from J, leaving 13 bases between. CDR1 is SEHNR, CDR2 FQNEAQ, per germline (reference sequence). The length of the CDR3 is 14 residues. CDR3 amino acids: CASSSQGSSYGYTF. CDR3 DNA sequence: TGTGCCAGCAGCTCACAGGGATCATCCTATGGCTACACCTTC.

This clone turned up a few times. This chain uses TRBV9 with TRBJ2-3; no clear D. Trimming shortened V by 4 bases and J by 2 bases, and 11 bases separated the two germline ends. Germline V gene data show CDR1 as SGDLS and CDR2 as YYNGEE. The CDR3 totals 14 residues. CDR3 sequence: CASSPLTNTDTQYF. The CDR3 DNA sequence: TGTGCCAGCAGCCCCCTCACGAACACAGATACGCAGTATTTT.

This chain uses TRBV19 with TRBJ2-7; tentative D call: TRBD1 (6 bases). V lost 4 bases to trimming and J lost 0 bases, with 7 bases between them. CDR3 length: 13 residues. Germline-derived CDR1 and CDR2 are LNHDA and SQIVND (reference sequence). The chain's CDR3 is CASSKDSSYEQYF. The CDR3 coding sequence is TGTGCCAGTAGTAAGGACAGCTCCTACGAGCAGTACTTC.

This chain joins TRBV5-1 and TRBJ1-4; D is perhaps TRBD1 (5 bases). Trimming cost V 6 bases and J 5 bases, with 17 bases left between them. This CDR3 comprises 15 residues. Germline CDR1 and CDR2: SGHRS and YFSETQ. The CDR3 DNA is TGCGCCAGCACTCTGGGAGGGGACTTCAATGAAAAACTGTTTTTT. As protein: CASTLGGDFNEKLFF.

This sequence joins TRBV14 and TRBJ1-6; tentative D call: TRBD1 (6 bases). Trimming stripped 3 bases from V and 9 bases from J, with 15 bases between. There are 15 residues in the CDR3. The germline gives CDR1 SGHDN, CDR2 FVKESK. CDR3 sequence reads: CASSQQGSWGSPLHF. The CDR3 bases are TGTGCCAGCAGCCAGCAGGGGAGTTGGGGTTCACCCCTCCACTTT.

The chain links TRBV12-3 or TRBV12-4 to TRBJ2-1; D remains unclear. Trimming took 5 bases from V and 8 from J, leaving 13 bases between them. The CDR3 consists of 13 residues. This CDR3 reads CASSTPTSDEQFF. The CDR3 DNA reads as TGTGCCAGCAGTACTCCGACCTCGGATGAGCAGTTCTTC.

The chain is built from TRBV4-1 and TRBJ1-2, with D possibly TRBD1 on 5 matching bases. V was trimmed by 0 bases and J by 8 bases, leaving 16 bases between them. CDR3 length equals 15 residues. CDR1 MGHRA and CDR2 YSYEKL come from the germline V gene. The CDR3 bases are TGCGCCAGCAGCCAAGAGGTGACAGCAACGCGGGGCTACACCTTC. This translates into CASSQEVTATRGYTF.

DNA of the CDR3: TGTGCCAGCAGCCCTCCAGGGGCCCGGGTTGAAGCTTTCTTT. Protein sequence: CASSPPGARVEAFF. The J gene is TRBJ1-1, the V gene TRBV3-1 (or the pseudogene TRBV3-2), with a weak D call TRBD1 (6 bases). The CDR3 is made up of 14 amino acids. In germline, CDR1 is LGHDT, CDR2 YNNKEL (reference sequence). V lost 4 bases and J lost 7, with 16 bases in between.

The CDR3 loop is CASNKNDGYTF. The CDR3 coding sequence is TGTGCCAGCAACAAAAACGATGGCTACACCTTC. This chain links TRBV7-9 with TRBJ1-2; D gene unclear. The germline V and J ends were trimmed by 7 bases and 6 bases, with 9 bases remaining between them. Germline values: CDR1 SEHNR, CDR2 FQNEAQ (reference sequence). CDR3 size: 11 residues.

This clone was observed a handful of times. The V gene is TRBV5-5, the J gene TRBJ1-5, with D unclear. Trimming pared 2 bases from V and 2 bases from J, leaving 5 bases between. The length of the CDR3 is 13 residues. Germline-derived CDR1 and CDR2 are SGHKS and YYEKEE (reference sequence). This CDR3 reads CASSFGGNQPQHF. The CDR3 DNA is TGTGCCAGCAGCTTTGGTGGCAATCAGCCCCAGCATTTT.

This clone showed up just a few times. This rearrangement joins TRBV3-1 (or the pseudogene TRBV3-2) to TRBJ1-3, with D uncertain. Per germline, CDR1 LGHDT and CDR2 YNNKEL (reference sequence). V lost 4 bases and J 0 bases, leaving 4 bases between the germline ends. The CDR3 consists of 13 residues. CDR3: CASSPSSGNTIYF. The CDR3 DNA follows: TGTGCCAGCAGCCCCAGCTCTGGAAACACCATATATTTT.

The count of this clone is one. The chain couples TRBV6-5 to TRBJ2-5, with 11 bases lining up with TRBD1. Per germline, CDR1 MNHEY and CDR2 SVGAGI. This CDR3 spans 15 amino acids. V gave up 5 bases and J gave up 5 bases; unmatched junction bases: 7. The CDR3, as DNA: TGTGCCAGCAGTAGGTCCCGGGACAGGGGGGAGACCCAGTACTTC. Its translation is CASSRSRDRGETQYF.

CDR3 sequence reads: CASSLLAEPGHGELFF. The CDR3 DNA reads as TGTGCCAGCAGCCTTCTAGCGGAGCCCGGGCACGGGGAGCTGTTTTTT. The V and J genes are TRBV9 and TRBJ2-2, with TRBD2 identical over 7 bases. CDR1 is SGDLS, CDR2 YYNGEE, per germline. The CDR3 is 16 amino acids. Trimming removed 4 bases from V and 7 bases from J; junction bases left unmatched: 13.

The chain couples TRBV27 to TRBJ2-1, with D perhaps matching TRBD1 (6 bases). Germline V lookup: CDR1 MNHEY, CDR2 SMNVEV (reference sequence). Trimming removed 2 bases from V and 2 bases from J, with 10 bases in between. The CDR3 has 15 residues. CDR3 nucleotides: TGTGCCAGCAGTTTACCATCAGGGGCCTACAATGAGCAGTTCTTC. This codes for CASSLPSGAYNEQFF.